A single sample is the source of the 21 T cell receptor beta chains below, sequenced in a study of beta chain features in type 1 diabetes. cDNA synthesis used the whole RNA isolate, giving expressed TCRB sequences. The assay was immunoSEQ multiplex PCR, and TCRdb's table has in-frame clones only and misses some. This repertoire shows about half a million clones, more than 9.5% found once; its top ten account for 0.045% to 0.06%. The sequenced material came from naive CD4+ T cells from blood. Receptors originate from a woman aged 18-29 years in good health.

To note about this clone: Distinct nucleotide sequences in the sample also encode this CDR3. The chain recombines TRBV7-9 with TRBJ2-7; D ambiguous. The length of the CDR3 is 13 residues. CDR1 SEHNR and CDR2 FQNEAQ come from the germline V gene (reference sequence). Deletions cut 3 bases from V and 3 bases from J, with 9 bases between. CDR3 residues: CASSFSNSYEQYV. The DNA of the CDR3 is TGTGCCAGCAGCTTTTCGAACAGCTACGAGCAGTACGTC.

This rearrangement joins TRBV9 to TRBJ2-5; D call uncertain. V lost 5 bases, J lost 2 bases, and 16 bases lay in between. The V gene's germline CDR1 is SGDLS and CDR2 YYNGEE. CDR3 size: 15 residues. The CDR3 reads CASRTSGLPQETQYF. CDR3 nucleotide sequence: TGTGCCAGCAGGACTTCGGGCCTCCCTCAAGAGACCCAGTACTTC.

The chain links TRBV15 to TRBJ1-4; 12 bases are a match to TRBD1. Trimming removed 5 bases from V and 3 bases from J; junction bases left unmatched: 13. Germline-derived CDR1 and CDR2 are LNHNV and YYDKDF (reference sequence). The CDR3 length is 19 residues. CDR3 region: CATSGGPGQGAPANEKLFF. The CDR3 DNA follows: TGTGCCACCAGCGGAGGCCCGGGACAGGGGGCGCCGGCTAATGAAAAACTGTTTTTT.

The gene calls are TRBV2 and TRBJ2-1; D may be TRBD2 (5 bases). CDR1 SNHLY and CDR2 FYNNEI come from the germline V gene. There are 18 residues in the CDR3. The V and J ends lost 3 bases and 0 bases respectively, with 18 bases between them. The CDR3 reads CASSDSGRGQLSYNEQFF. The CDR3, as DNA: TGTGCCAGCAGTGATAGTGGGCGAGGGCAACTCTCCTACAATGAGCAGTTCTTC.

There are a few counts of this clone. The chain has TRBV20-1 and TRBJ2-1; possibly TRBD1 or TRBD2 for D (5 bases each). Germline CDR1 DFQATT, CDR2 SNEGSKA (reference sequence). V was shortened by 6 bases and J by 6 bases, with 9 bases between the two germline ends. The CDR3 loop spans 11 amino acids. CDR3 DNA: TGCAGTGCCGGGACCCGCAATGAGCAGTTCTTC. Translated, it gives CSAGTRNEQFF.

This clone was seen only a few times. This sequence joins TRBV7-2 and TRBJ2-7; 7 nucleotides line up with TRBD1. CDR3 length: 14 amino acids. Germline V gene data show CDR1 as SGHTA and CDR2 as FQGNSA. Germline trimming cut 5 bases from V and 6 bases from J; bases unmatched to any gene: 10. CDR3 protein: CASSPTPTGSEQYV. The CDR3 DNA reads TGTGCCAGCAGCCCAACACCGACAGGGAGCGAGCAGTACGTC.

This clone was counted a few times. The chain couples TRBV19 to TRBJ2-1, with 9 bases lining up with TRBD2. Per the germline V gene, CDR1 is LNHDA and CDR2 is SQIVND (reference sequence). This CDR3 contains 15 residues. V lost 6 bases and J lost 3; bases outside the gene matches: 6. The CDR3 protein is CASRPLAGVYNEQFF. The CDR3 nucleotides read TGTGCCAGTAGACCCTTAGCGGGGGTCTACAATGAGCAGTTCTTC.

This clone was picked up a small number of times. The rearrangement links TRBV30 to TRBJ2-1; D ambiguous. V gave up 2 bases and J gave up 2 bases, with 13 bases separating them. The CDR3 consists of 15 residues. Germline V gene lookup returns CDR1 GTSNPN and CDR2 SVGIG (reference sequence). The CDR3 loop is CAWSHPGGPYNEQFF. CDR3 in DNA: TGTGCCTGGAGTCATCCCGGCGGCCCCTACAATGAGCAGTTCTTC.

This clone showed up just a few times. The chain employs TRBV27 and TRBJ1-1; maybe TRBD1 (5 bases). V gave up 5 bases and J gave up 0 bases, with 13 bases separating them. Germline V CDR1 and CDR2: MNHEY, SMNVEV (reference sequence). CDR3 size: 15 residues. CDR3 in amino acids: CASSITGTLNTEAFF. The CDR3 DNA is TGTGCCAGCAGTATTACCGGGACCTTGAACACTGAAGCTTTCTTT.

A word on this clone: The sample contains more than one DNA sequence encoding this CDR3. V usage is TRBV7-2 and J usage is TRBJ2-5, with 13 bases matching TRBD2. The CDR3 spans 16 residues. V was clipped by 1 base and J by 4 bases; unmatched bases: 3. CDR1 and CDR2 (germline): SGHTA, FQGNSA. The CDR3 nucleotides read TGTGCCAGCAGCTTAGGAGGACTAGCGGGGGCAGAGACCCAGTACTTC. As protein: CASSLGGLAGAETQYF.

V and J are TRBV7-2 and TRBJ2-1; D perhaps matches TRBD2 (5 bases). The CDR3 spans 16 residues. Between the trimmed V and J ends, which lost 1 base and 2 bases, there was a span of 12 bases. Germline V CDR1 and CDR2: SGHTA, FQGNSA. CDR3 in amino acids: CASSLVGWETYNEQFF. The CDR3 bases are TGTGCCAGCAGCTTAGTGGGTTGGGAGACCTACAATGAGCAGTTCTTC.

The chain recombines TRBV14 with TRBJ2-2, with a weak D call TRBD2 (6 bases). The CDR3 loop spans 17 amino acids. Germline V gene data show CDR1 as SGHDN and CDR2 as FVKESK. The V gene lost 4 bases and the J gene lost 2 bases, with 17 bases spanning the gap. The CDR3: CASSRGLQGLNTGELFF. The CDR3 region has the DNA TGTGCCAGCAGCCGGGGCCTTCAGGGACTTAACACCGGGGAGCTGTTTTTT.

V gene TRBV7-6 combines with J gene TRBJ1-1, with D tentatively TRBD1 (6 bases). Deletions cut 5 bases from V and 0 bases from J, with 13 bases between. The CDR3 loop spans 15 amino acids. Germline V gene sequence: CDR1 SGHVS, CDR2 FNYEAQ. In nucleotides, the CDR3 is TGTGCCAGCAGCCCCAGGGGTGACATGAACACTGAAGCTTTCTTT. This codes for CASSPRGDMNTEAFF.

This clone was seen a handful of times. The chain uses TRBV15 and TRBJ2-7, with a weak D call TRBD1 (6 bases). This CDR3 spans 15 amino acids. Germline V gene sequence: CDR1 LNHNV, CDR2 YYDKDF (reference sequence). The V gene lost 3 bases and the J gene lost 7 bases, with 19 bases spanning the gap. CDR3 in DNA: TGTGCCACCAGCAGGGGGGAACTACAGGGTTCGGAGCAGTACGTC. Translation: CATSRGELQGSEQYV.

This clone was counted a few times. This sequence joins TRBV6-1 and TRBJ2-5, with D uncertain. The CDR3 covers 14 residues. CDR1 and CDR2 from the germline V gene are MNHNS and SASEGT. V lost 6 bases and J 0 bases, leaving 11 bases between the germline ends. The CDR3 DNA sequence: TGTGCCAGCAGGGTTAAGGTCTACCAAGAGACCCAGTACTTC. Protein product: CASRVKVYQETQYF.

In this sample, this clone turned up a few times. CDR3 sequence reads: CASSFLGSSQETQYF. The CDR3 DNA follows: TGTGCCAGCAGCTTTTTAGGGTCCTCCCAAGAGACCCAGTACTTC. This rearrangement joins TRBV7-2 to TRBJ2-5; D gene uncertain. Germline V gene sequence: CDR1 SGHTA, CDR2 FQGNSA. The CDR3 sequence is 15 residues long. V lost 3 bases to trimming and J lost 1 base, with 12 bases between them.

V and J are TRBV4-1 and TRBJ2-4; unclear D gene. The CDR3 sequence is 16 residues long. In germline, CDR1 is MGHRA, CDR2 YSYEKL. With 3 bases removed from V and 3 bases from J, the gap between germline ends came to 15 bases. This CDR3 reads CASSHWTGAFKNIQYF. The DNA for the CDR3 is TGCGCCAGCAGCCACTGGACCGGCGCATTCAAAAACATTCAGTACTTC.

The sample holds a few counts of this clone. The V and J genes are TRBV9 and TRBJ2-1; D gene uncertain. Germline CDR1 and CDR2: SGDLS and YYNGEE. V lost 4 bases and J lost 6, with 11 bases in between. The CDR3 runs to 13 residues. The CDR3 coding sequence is TGTGCCAGCAGCCTGGGGTCGGGCAATGAGCAGTTCTTC. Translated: CASSLGSGNEQFF.

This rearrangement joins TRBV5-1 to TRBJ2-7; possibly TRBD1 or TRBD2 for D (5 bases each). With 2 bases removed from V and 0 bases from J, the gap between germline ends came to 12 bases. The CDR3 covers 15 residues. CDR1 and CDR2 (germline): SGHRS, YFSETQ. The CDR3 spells CASSFRDVRSYEQYF. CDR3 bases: TGCGCCAGCAGCTTCCGGGACGTCCGCTCCTACGAGCAGTACTTC.

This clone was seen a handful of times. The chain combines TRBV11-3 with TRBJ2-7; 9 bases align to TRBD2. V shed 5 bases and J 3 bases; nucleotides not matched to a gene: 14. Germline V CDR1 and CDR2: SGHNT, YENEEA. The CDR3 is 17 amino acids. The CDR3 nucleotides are TGTGCCAGCAGCGATTGGACTAGCGAATTCTCGATCTACGAGCAGTACTTC. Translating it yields CASSDWTSEFSIYEQYF. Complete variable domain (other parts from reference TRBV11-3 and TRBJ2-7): EAGVVQSPRYKIIEKKQPVAFWCNPISGHNTLYWYLQNLGQGPELLIRYENEEAVDDSQLPKDRFSAERLKGVDSTLKIQPAELGDSAVYLCASSDWTSEFSIYEQYFGPGTRLTVT.

The DNA for the CDR3 is TGTGCCAGCAGCCAACGCGACACCTACGAGCAGTACTTC. Translating it yields CASSQRDTYEQYF. This sequence joins TRBV16 and TRBJ2-7; no reliable D call. With 2 bases removed from V and 2 bases from J, the gap between germline ends came to 7 bases. The CDR3 has 13 residues. Germline V gene sequence: CDR1 KGHSY, CDR2 FQNENV.